This T cell receptor beta chain was recorded in a study of blood T cell repertoires in COVID-19. CDR3 size: 14 residues. Trimming cost V 6 bases and J 2 bases; bases outside gene matches: 5. CDR1 and CDR2 (germline): KGHSH, LQKENI. In the source study's methods: Estimates of nucleated cell counts were drawn from the amplification of reference gene primers. The protocol was immunoSEQ multiplex PCR, while the TCRdb copy is restricted to in-frame clones and leaves out a portion. V, J and clone size derive from that table, while D and trimming were established from the DNA sequence. The table lists around 150,000 clones, about nine tenths of them singletons.

Input material: peripheral blood. This receptor was identified in a man between 18 and 35 years old with acute or convalescent COVID-19. The J gene is TRBJ2-5, the V gene TRBV18; 8 nucleotides match TRBD1. The CDR3 sequence: CASSPGTGQETQYF. The CDR3 DNA is TGTGCCAGCTCCCCCGGGACAGGACAAGAGACCCAGTACTTC.